The TCR beta chain under discussion was sequenced for a study of Tregs in tolerant kidney transplant recipients. The table came from immunoSEQ multiplex PCR; TCRdb's copy has only in-frame clones and leaves some out. The sample lists about 50,000 clones, approximately 89% occurring once. Study conclusions and caveats: Expanding Tregs on activated donor B cells appeared to best identify donor-specific TCRbeta clones. This study did not directly address biological reproducibility. Antigen-driven expansion was suggested because donor-specific Tregs expanded more than all Tregs in tolerant patients.

Turning to this clone: The antigen is not known.

The nonmyeloablative bone marrow transplants came from related graft donors, with transient mixed chimerism. Thawed PBMCs were FACS-sorted into unstimulated CD4+CD25+CD127- regulatory T cells, CD4+CD25- non-regulatory cells, CD4 and CD8 cells. The clonotype was recovered from a human patient who received a combined kidney and bone marrow transplant. Some T cells may have come from the graft donor. The sample in question was CD8+ T cells from blood (PBMCs), obtained 12 months after the transplant.

CDR3 DNA sequence: TGTGCCAGCAGTGGCTCCCCACAGGATGAGCAGTTCTTC. Protein product: CASSGSPQDEQFF. The chain is built from TRBV6-4 and TRBJ2-1; TRBD1 is a possible D gene (5 bases). The CDR3 extends over 13 amino acids. V dropped 4 bases and J dropped 8 bases, with 12 bases sitting between them. The V gene's germline CDR1 is MRHNA and CDR2 SNTAGT.